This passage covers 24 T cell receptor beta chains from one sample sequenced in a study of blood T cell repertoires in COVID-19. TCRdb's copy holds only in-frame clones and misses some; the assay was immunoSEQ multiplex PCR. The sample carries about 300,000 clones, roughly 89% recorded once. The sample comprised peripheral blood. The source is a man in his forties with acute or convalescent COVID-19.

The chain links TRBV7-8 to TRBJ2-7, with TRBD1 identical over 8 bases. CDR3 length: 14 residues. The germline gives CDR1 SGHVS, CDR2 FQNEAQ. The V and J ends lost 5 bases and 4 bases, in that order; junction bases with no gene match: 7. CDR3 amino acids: CASSLDRGFYEQYF. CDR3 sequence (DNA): TGTGCCAGCAGCCTAGACAGGGGCTTTTACGAGCAGTACTTC.

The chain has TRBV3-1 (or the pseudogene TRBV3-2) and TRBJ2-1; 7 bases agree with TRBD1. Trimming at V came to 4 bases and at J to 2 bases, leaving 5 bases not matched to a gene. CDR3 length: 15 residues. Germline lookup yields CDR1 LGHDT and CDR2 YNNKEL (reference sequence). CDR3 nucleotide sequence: TGTGCCAGCAGCCTCGACAGGGACCCCTACAATGAGCAGTTCTTC. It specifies CASSLDRDPYNEQFF.

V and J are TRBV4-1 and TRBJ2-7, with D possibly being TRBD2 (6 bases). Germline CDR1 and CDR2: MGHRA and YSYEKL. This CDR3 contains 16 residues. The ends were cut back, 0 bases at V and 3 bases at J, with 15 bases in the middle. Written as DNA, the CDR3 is TGCGCCAGCAGCCAAGATCGGGGCGGGGCTAACTACGAGCAGTACTTC. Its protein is CASSQDRGGANYEQYF.

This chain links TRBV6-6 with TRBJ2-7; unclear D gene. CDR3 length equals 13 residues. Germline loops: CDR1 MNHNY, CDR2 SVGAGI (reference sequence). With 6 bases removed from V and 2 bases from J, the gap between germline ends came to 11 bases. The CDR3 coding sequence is TGTGCCAGCAGATCGACCCTAGCCTACGAGCAGTACTTC. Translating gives CASRSTLAYEQYF.

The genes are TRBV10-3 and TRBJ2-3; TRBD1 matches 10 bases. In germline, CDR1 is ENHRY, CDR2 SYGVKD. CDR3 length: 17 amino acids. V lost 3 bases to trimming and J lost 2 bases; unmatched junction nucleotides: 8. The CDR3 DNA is TGTGCCATCAGTGATGTGACAGGGGGCGCAAACACAGATACGCAGTATTTT. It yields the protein CAISDVTGGANTDTQYF.

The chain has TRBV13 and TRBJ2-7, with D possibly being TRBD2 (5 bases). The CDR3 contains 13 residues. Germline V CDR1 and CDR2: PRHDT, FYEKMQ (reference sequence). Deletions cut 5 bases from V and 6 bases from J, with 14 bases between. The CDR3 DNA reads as TGTGCCAGCAGCCCCTCGAGGGCACGCGAGCAGTACTTC. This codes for CASSPSRAREQYF. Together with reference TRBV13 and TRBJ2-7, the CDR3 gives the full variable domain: AAGVIQSPRHLIKEKRETATLKCYPIPRHDTVYWYQQGPGQDPQFLISFYEKMQSDKGSIPDRFSAQQFSDYHSELNMSSLELGDSALYFCASSPSRAREQYFGPGTRLTVT.

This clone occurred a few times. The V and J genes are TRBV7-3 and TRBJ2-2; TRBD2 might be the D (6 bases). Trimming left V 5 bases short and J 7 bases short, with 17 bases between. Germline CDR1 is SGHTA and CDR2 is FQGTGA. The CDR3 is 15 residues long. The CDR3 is CASSPVGPGGGELFF. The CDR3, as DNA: TGTGCCAGCAGCCCCGTAGGGCCCGGGGGCGGGGAGCTGTTTTTT.

The DNA for the CDR3 is TGCAGCGTTGAGATCGTGACAGGGATAAGTGGCTACACCTTC. This encodes CSVEIVTGISGYTF. V and J are TRBV29-1 and TRBJ1-2; TRBD1 matches 7 bases. Germline CDR1 and CDR2: SQVTM and ANQGSEA. V lost 3 bases, J lost 7 bases, and 11 bases stayed unmatched. The CDR3 consists of 14 residues. Full variable domain (missing parts from reference TRBV29-1 and TRBJ1-2): SAVISQKPSRDICQRGTSLTIQCQVDSQVTMMFWYRQQPGQSLTLIATANQGSEATYESGFVIDKFPISRPNLTFSTLTVSNMSPEDSSIYLCSVEIVTGISGYTFGSGTRLTVV.

The DNA of the CDR3 is TGCGCCAGCAGCCTAAATGATGGCTACACCTTC. Amino acid sequence: CASSLNDGYTF. The chain joins TRBV5-1 to TRBJ1-2, with D hard to call. Germline loops: CDR1 SGHRS, CDR2 YFSETQ. Trimming took 4 bases from V and 6 from J, leaving 7 bases between them. CDR3 length: 11 residues.

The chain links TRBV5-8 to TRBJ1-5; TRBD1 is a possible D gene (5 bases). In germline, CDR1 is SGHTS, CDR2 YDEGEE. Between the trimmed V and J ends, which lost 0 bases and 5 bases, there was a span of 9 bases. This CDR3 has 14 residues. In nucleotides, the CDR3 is TGTGCCAGCAGCTTGGTACAGGCCCATCAGCCCCAGCATTTT. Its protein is CASSLVQAHQPQHF. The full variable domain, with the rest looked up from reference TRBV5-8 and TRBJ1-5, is EAGVTQSPTHLIKTRGQQATLRCSPISGHTSVYWYQQALGLGLQFLLWYDEGEERNRGNFPPRFSGRQFPNYSSELNVNALELEDSALYLCASSLVQAHQPQHFGDGTRLSIL.

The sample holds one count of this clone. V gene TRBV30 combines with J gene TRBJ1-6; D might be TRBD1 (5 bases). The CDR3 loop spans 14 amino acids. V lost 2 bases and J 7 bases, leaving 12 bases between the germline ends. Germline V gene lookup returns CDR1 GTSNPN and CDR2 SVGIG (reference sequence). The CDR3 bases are TGTGCCTGGAGTTCATGGGGGGTAAATTCACCCCTCCACTTT. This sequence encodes CAWSSWGVNSPLHF. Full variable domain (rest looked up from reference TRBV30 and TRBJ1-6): SQTIHQWPATLVQPVGSPLSLECTVEGTSNPNLYWYRQAAGRGLQLLFYSVGIGQISSEVPQNLSASRPQDRQFILSSKKLLLSDSGFYLCAWSSWGVNSPLHFGNGTRLTVT.

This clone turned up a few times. Here the CDR3 reads CASSEATGEFF. The CDR3 bases are TGTGCCAGCAGTGAAGCGACGGGAGAGTTCTTC. J is TRBJ2-1 and V is TRBV2; D is perhaps TRBD2 (6 bases). This CDR3 comprises 11 residues. The V end lost 0 bases, the J end lost 14 bases, and 8 bases lay between the germline ends. Germline lookup yields CDR1 SNHLY and CDR2 FYNNEI.

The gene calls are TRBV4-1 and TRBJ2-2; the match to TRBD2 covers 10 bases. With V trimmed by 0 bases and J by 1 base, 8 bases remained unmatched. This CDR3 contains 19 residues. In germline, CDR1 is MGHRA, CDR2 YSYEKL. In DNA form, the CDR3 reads TGCGCCAGCAGCCAAGATTCTAGCGGGGGCCCGGTGAACACCGGGGAGCTGTTTTTT. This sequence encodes CASSQDSSGGPVNTGELFF.

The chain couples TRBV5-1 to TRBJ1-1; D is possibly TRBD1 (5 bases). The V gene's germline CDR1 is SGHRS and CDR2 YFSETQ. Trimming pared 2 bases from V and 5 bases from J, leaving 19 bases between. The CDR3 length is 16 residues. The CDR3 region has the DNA TGCGCCAGCAGCTTCCCCGGGGCGGGCGGGGAGACTGAAGCTTTCTTT. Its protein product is CASSFPGAGGETEAFF.

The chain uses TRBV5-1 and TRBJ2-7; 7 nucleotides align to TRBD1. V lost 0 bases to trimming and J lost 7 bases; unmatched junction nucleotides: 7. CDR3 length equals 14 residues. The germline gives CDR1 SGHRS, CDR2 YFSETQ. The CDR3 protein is CASSLEPTGREQYF. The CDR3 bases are TGCGCCAGCAGCTTGGAACCGACAGGGCGGGAGCAGTACTTC.

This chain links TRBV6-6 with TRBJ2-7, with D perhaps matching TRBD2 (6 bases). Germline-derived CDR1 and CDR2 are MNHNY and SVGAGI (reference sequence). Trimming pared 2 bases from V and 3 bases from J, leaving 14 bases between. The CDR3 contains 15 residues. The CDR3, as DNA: TGTGCCAGCAGTTACGGGCAGGGAGGTAGCTACGAGCAGTACTTC. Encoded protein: CASSYGQGGSYEQYF.

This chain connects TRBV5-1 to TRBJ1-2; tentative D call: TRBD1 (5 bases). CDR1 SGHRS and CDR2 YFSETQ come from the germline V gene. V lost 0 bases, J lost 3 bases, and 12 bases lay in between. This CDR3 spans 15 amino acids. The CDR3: CASSLEGTSHYGYTF. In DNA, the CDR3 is TGCGCCAGCAGCTTGGAAGGGACTTCTCACTATGGCTACACCTTC.

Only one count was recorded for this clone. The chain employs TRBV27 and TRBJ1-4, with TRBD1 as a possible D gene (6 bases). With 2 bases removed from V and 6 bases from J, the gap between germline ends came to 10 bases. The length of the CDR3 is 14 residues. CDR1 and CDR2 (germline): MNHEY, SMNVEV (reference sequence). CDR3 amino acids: CASSLQGTHEKLFF. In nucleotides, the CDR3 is TGTGCCAGCAGTTTACAGGGGACGCATGAAAAACTGTTTTTT.

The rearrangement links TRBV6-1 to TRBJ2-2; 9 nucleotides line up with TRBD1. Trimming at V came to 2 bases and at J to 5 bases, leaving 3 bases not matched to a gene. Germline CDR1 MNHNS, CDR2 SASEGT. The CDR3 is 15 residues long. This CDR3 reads CASSERDRETGELFF. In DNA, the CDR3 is TGTGCCAGCAGTGAACGGGACAGGGAAACCGGGGAGCTGTTTTTT.

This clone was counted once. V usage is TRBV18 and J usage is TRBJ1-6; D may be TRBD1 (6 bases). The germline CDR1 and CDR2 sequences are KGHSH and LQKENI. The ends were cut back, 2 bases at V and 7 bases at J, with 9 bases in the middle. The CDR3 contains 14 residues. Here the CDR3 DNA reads TGTGCCAGCTCACCATCAGGGGTAAATTCACCCCTCCACTTT. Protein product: CASSPSGVNSPLHF.

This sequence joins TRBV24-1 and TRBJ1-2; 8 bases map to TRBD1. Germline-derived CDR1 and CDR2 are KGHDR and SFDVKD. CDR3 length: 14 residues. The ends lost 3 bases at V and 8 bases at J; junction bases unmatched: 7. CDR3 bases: TGTGCCACCAGTGATCATGGACAGGGCTGGGGCTACACCTTC. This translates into CATSDHGQGWGYTF.

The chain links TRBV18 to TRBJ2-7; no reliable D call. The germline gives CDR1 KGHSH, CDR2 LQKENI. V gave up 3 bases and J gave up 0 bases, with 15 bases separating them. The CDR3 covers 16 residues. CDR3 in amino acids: CASSPLVGPASYEQYF. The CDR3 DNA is TGTGCCAGCTCACCTCTTGTTGGGCCAGCCTCCTACGAGCAGTACTTC.

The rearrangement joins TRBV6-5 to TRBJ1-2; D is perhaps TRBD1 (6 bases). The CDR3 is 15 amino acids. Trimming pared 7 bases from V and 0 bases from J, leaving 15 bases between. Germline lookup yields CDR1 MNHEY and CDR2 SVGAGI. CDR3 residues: CASTPDRLTNYGYTF. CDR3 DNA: TGTGCCAGCACCCCCGACAGGCTGACTAACTATGGCTACACCTTC.

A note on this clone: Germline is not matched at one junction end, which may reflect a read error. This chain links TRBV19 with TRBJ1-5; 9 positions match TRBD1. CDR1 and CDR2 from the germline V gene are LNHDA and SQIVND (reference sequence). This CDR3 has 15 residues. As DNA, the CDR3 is TGTGCCAGTAGTACCCGTACAGGGGGCAACCAGCCCCAGCATTTT. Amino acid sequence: CASSTRTGGNQPQHF.